This entry describes one T cell receptor beta chain. The CDR3 extends over 16 amino acids. Trimming shortened V by 3 bases and J by 0 bases, and 14 bases separated the two germline ends. CDR1 SGHRS and CDR2 YFSETQ come from the germline V gene. This sample was taken from a study of blood T cell repertoires in COVID-19. For the study at large: Acute and convalescent COVID-19 specimens originated in the United States, Italy and Spain. PBMCs, B-cell-depleted T cells, or T cells provided the cDNA or gDNA that made up the material.

How the authors handled the data: Reference gene primer amplification in the assay estimated nucleated cell counts. Assay: immunoSEQ multiplex PCR; the TCRdb copy retains only in-frame clones and omits some. V and J calls plus clone size are reproduced from that table; the DNA served to infer D and trimming. Of around 94,000 clones in the sample, about 85% were seen once. Material: peripheral blood. The sequence derives from a middle-aged man with active COVID-19. This chain uses TRBV5-1 with TRBJ2-3; D is possibly TRBD2 (6 bases). The CDR3: CASSSLGTRSTDTQYF. The DNA of the CDR3 is TGCGCCAGCAGCTCCCTCGGGACTCGCAGCACAGATACGCAGTATTTT. The entire variable domain, with the rest obtained from reference TRBV5-1 and TRBJ2-3, is as follows: KAGVTQTPRYLIKTRGQQVTLSCSPISGHRSVSWYQQTPGQGLQFLFEYFSETQRNKGNFPGRFSGRQFSNSRSEMNVSTLELGDSALYLCASSSLGTRSTDTQYFGPGTRLTVL.